Below are 20 T cell receptor beta chains sequenced from a single sample in a study of blood T cells in healthy people across ages. Sample-barcoded 5' priming and a J-beta primer mix drove a second PCR of about 7 to 11 cycles. TCRdb reprocessed the 5' RACE reads via MiXCR and lists one record per CDR3 protein. Of roughly 900,000 distinct CDR3 sequences in the sample, about 44% were seen once. Sequenced material: blood. Receptor source: a young man in good health.

V gene TRBV28 combines with J gene TRBJ2-7, with D possibly being TRBD2 (6 bases). CDR1 and CDR2 from the germline V gene are MDHEN and SYDVKM. This CDR3 has 15 residues. The ends were cut back, 7 bases at V and 5 bases at J, with 21 bases in the middle. In DNA form, the CDR3 reads TGTGCCAGCATCAACCCCCGACTAGTTTCGGACGAGCAGTACTTC. Its protein product is CASINPRLVSDEQYF.

This clonotype was counted between two and nine times. J is TRBJ2-1 and V is TRBV5-1; 7 bases fit TRBD1. CDR3 length: 15 amino acids. From germline, CDR1 is SGHRS and CDR2 YFSETQ. Unmatched junction bases numbered 5, after V lost 2 bases and J lost 3 bases. The CDR3 here is CASSFETGFYNEQFF. DNA of the CDR3: TGCGCCAGCAGCTTTGAGACAGGGTTCTACAATGAGCAGTTCTTC.

The chain recombines TRBV27 with TRBJ1-2; 7 bases line up with TRBD1. Germline V gives CDR1 MNHEY, CDR2 SMNVEV (reference sequence). V was clipped by 5 bases and J by 2 bases; unmatched bases: 8. The CDR3 loop spans 15 amino acids. CDR3 residues: CASSPTMGQNYGYTF. CDR3 sequence (DNA): TGTGCCAGCAGTCCAACCATGGGACAGAACTATGGCTACACCTTC.

This clonotype has only a few counts. The J gene is TRBJ2-3, the V gene TRBV12-3 or TRBV12-4; TRBD1 matches 8 bases. Losses at the gene ends were 6 bases for V and 0 bases for J; bases not matched to a gene: 11. This CDR3 is 17 amino acids long. CDR3 coding DNA: TGTGCCAGCAGCCTCCTAGGACAGGGTCCTAGCACAGATACGCAGTATTTT. Translated: CASSLLGQGPSTDTQYF.

This sequence joins TRBV9 and TRBJ2-7, with 10 bases fitting TRBD1. Germline CDR1 SGDLS, CDR2 YYNGEE. The trim removed 4 bases at V and 4 bases at J, leaving 11 bases unmatched. The CDR3 has 16 amino acids. The CDR3 sequence is CASSRGRGQGTYEQYF. In DNA form, the CDR3 reads TGTGCCAGCAGCCGGGGGAGGGGACAGGGGACGTACGAGCAGTACTTC.

This clonotype was detected only a few times. The chain has TRBV29-1 and TRBJ2-5; D is ambiguous. CDR1 SQVTM and CDR2 ANQGSEA come from the germline V gene. The CDR3 spans 12 residues. Trimming pared 7 bases from V and 5 bases from J, leaving 14 bases between. The CDR3: CSAGLVGETQYF. Here the CDR3 DNA reads TGCAGCGCTGGGCTGGTTGGGGAGACCCAGTACTTC. The whole variable domain, filled in from reference TRBV29-1 and TRBJ2-5, reads SAVISQKPSRDICQRGTSLTIQCQVDSQVTMMFWYRQQPGQSLTLIATANQGSEATYESGFVIDKFPISRPNLTFSTLTVSNMSPEDSSIYLCSAGLVGETQYFGPGTRLLVL.

Remarks on this clonotype: A much larger clone is a single base away; this may be a read error. V usage is TRBV6-2 or TRBV6-3 and J usage is TRBJ1-1, with D possibly TRBD1 on 6 matching bases. This CDR3 contains 14 residues. Germline CDR1 reads MNHEY; CDR2 reads SVGEGT. CDR3 residues: CASSYGQKNAEAFF. DNA of the CDR3: TGTGCCAGCAGTTATGGACAGAAGAACGCTGAAGCTTTCTTT.

The V call is TRBV11-2, the J call TRBJ2-1; tentative D call: TRBD1 (6 bases). CDR1 SGHAT and CDR2 FQNNGV come from the germline V gene. V was shortened by 5 bases and J by 9 bases, with 14 bases between the two germline ends. This CDR3 has 13 amino acids. The chain's CDR3 is CASSLSQGGEQFF. In DNA, the CDR3 is TGTGCCAGCAGCCTATCCCAAGGGGGTGAGCAGTTCTTC. Using reference TRBV11-2 and TRBJ2-1 for the parts outside the CDR3, the full variable domain is EAGVAQSPRYKIIEKRQSVAFWCNPISGHATLYWYQQILGQGPKLLIQFQNNGVVDDSQLPKDRFSAERLKGVDSTLKIQPAKLEDSAVYLCASSLSQGGEQFFGPGTRLTVL.

The chain is built from TRBV12-3 or TRBV12-4 and TRBJ2-1; weak D call: TRBD2 (9 bases). The germline V and J ends were trimmed by 6 bases and 6 bases, with 27 bases remaining between them. CDR3 size: 18 residues. The CDR3 DNA reads as TGTGCCAGCAGCTACGACGCAGGGGGCGGGGGGGCCCTCAATGAGCAGTTCTTC. This gives the protein CASSYDAGGGGALNEQFF.

The genes are TRBV27 and TRBJ2-7; TRBD2 agrees at 14 bases. V shed 8 bases, J shed 1 base, and the junction held 4 bases outside the gene matches. The germline gives CDR1 MNHEY, CDR2 SMNVEV (reference sequence). This CDR3 comprises 15 residues. CDR3 in amino acids: CASQWTSGGSYEQYF. In nucleotides, the CDR3 is TGTGCCAGCCAATGGACTAGCGGGGGGTCCTACGAGCAGTACTTC.

This chain joins TRBV12-3 or TRBV12-4 and TRBJ1-2; D is ambiguous. V was trimmed by 2 bases and J by 8 bases, leaving 12 bases between them. This CDR3 is 13 amino acids long. The CDR3 protein is CASSLISGRGYTF. The DNA of the CDR3 is TGTGCCAGCAGTTTAATCTCCGGGAGGGGCTACACCTTC.

This chain connects TRBV7-6 to TRBJ2-3, with D perhaps matching TRBD1 (5 bases). The CDR3 contains 16 residues. The germline V gene encodes CDR1 SGHVS and CDR2 FNYEAQ. V gave up 1 base and J gave up 6 bases, with 17 bases separating them. DNA of the CDR3: TGTGCCAGCAGCTTAGGGACAACAATCCTGGTGGATACGCAGTATTTT. Translating it yields CASSLGTTILVDTQYF.

V usage is TRBV5-1 and J usage is TRBJ2-5; a possible D gene is TRBD1 (6 bases). The end of the DNA fits TRBJ2-7 better, so the J call may be wrong. CDR3 size: 14 residues. Germline V gene sequence: CDR1 SGHRS, CDR2 YFSETQ. The CDR3 DNA sequence: TGCGCCAGCAGTGAGTGGGACATCTCCTACGAGCAGTACTTC. This gives the protein CASSEWDISYEQYF.

The CDR3 reads CSAKRVASGGTDTQYF. DNA for the CDR3: TGCAGTGCTAAAAGGGTCGCTAGCGGGGGGACAGATACGCAGTATTTT. The V gene is TRBV20-1, the J gene TRBJ2-3, with TRBD2 identical over 11 bases. Germline V lookup: CDR1 DFQATT, CDR2 SNEGSKA (reference sequence). This CDR3 region has 16 residues. Unmatched junction bases numbered 9, after V lost 4 bases and J lost 3 bases.

V is TRBV20-1 and J is TRBJ2-5; 7 positions match TRBD1. The CDR3 loop spans 13 amino acids. Unmatched junction bases numbered 6, after V lost 5 bases and J lost 3 bases. Germline CDR1 reads DFQATT; CDR2 reads SNEGSKA (reference sequence). CDR3 bases: TGCAGTGCTTCCCGACAGGGTGAAGAGACCCAGTACTTC. It codes for CSASRQGEETQYF.

The V gene is TRBV20-1, the J gene TRBJ2-5, with 8 bases fitting TRBD2. Looked up from germline, CDR1 is DFQATT and CDR2 is SNEGSKA (reference sequence). V was clipped by 1 base and J by 1 base; unmatched bases: 5. CDR3 length equals 15 residues. CDR3: CSARVAAGGQETQYF. CDR3 DNA sequence: TGCAGTGCTAGAGTCGCGGCGGGGGGCCAAGAGACCCAGTACTTC.

The V call is TRBV4-2, the J call TRBJ2-7; the match to TRBD2 covers 14 bases. The DNA end favors TRBJ2-5, so the J call may be wrong. The CDR3 has 17 amino acids. Germline assignment: CDR1 LGHNA and CDR2 YNFKEQ. CDR3 bases: TGTGCCAGCAGCCAGCGGACTAGCGGGAGGAAGGGAGAGACCCAGTACTTC. As protein: CASSQRTSGRKGETQYF.

The rearrangement uses TRBV18 and TRBJ1-2; D is perhaps TRBD1 (6 bases). CDR1 and CDR2 from the germline V gene are KGHSH and LQKENI. The V end was cut by 4 bases, the J end by 6 bases, with 21 bases between. The CDR3 extends over 16 amino acids. The CDR3 spells CASSRSTGTRSDGYTF. The DNA of the CDR3 is TGTGCCAGCTCACGATCTACCGGGACACGGTCCGATGGCTACACCTTC.

In its sample, this clonotype was seen many times. The chain couples TRBV27 to TRBJ2-3, with D perhaps matching TRBD2 (6 bases). Per germline, CDR1 MNHEY and CDR2 SMNVEV (reference sequence). This CDR3 comprises 16 residues. Trimming cost V 1 base and J 1 base, with 12 bases left between them. CDR3 in amino acids: CASSLYGWGGTDTQYF. Written as DNA, the CDR3 is TGTGCCAGCAGTTTATACGGCTGGGGGGGCACAGATACGCAGTATTTT.

This clonotype was detected many times. The rearrangement links TRBV20-1 to TRBJ1-2, with a tentative D call TRBD1 (5 bases). The germline V and J ends were trimmed by 5 bases and 5 bases, with 18 bases remaining between them. Germline V lookup: CDR1 DFQATT, CDR2 SNEGSKA (reference sequence). The CDR3 extends over 14 amino acids. CDR3 loop: CSAWGSGGIYGYTF. CDR3 DNA: TGCAGTGCTTGGGGCTCAGGCGGAATTTATGGCTACACCTTC.